This T cell receptor beta chain was found in a study of spatial heterogeneity in lung cancer. Study results and limitations: Mutation tallies in tumors tracked expanded intratumoral alpha and beta TCR counts.

Noted time point: sample taken at primary tumor resection. The V end lost 1 base, the J end lost 0 bases, and 11 bases lay between the germline ends. Germline V gives CDR1 SGHRS, CDR2 YFSETQ. The CDR3 is 16 amino acids. On this clonotype itself: Its antigen is not known.

Every TCR cDNA molecule bore a unique molecular identifier. TCRdb re-called the 5' RACE reads through MiXCR, storing one row per CDR3 protein. Here the sample spans roughly 10,000 distinct CDR3 sequences, about 5.9% being singletons. This receptor was taken from a male donor with early-stage non-small cell lung cancer. The rearrangement uses TRBV5-1 and TRBJ1-3; D gene unclear. The sequencing used lung tumor tissue, collected at surgery. The DNA for the CDR3 is TGCGCCAGCAGCTTGAATGGCGGCAGCTCTGGAAACACCATATATTTT. Its translation: CASSLNGGSSGNTIYF.